Presented here are 8 T cell receptor beta chains from one specimen sequenced in a study of blood T cell repertoires in COVID-19. Produced via immunoSEQ multiplex PCR; TCRdb's table is partial and in-frame only. The data show some 83,000 clones, 82% seen once. Input material: peripheral blood. Source of these receptors: a human donor in a cohort sampled during active COVID-19.

This clone was counted a few times. This chain connects TRBV12-3 or TRBV12-4 to TRBJ1-1; D unresolved. V gave up 6 bases and J gave up 0 bases, with 8 bases separating them. The CDR3 spans 13 residues. The CDR3 reads CASRSEMNTEAFF. In DNA, the CDR3 is TGTGCCAGCAGATCTGAGATGAACACTGAAGCTTTCTTT.

The V gene is TRBV19, the J gene TRBJ2-1, with D perhaps matching TRBD2 (5 bases). Germline V gives CDR1 LNHDA, CDR2 SQIVND (reference sequence). V shed 5 bases and J shed 0 bases, with 20 bases lying between them. This CDR3 spans 18 amino acids. The CDR3 here is CASSPRTAIDSSYNEQFF. The CDR3 coding sequence is TGTGCCAGTAGTCCCCGGACTGCTATCGATAGCTCCTACAATGAGCAGTTCTTC. The full variable domain, with the rest looked up from reference TRBV19 and TRBJ2-1, is DGGITQSPKYLFRKEGQNVTLSCEQNLNHDAMYWYRQDPGQGLRLIYYSQIVNDFQKGDIAEGYSVSREKKESFPLTVTSAQKNPTAFYLCASSPRTAIDSSYNEQFFGPGTRLTVL.

This chain joins TRBV3-1 (or the pseudogene TRBV3-2) and TRBJ2-7; D is possibly TRBD1 (6 bases). The CDR3 is 14 amino acids. The V end was cut by 4 bases, the J end by 6 bases, with 16 bases between. Looked up from germline, CDR1 is LGHDT and CDR2 is YNNKEL (reference sequence). CDR3 region: CASSLNHRVREQYF. DNA of the CDR3: TGTGCCAGCAGCCTCAATCACAGGGTTCGCGAGCAGTACTTC.

V gene TRBV6-2 or TRBV6-3 combines with J gene TRBJ1-1; TRBD1 aligns across 10 bases. CDR1 and CDR2 (germline): MNHEY, SVGEGT. The V gene end was trimmed by 6 bases and the J gene end by 4 bases; junction bases not matched to a gene: 5. This CDR3 is 14 amino acids long. For the CDR3, the DNA is TGTGCCAGCAGCCTCGACAGGGGGCCCACTGAAGCTTTCTTT. Translating it yields CASSLDRGPTEAFF.

V and J are TRBV20-1 and TRBJ2-7; D is perhaps TRBD2 (5 bases). With 3 bases removed from V and 3 bases from J, the gap between germline ends came to 12 bases. This CDR3 spans 13 amino acids. The germline V gene encodes CDR1 DFQATT and CDR2 SNEGSKA (reference sequence). CDR3 DNA: TGCAGTGCTAGTCGCGGAGGTAACTACGAGCAGTACTTC. Amino acids: CSASRGGNYEQYF.

The chain couples TRBV9 to TRBJ2-1; 7 bases line up with TRBD2. V shed 1 base and J 7 bases; nucleotides not matched to a gene: 5. CDR3 length equals 14 residues. Germline V gene sequence: CDR1 SGDLS, CDR2 YYNGEE. CDR3 nucleotide sequence: TGTGCCAGCAGCGTACGGACTAGTGTAAATGAGCAGTTCTTC. It is translated as CASSVRTSVNEQFF.

As DNA, the CDR3 is TGTGCCAGCAGCGTGTCCAGGGAAAGCACTGAAGCTTTCTTT. Its protein is CASSVSRESTEAFF. The chain has TRBV9 and TRBJ1-1; tentatively, D is TRBD1 (5 bases). The ends were cut back, 2 bases at V and 4 bases at J, with 12 bases in the middle. CDR3 size: 14 residues. The germline gives CDR1 SGDLS, CDR2 YYNGEE.

The rearrangement uses TRBV4-2 and TRBJ2-2, with 12 bases lining up with TRBD1. V was clipped by 1 base and J by 5 bases; unmatched bases: 11. The CDR3 consists of 19 residues. CDR1 LGHNA and CDR2 YNFKEQ come from the germline V gene. CDR3 loop: CASSQARPGTGGSTGELFF. The CDR3 nucleotides are TGTGCCAGCAGCCAAGCTCGGCCCGGGACAGGGGGCAGTACCGGGGAGCTGTTTTTT.